This T cell receptor (beta chain) was captured by sequencing in a study of graft-versus-host responses after intestinal transplantation. Across the study: Among the recipients, transplants were multivisceral, liver-intestinal, or isolated intestinal. Study-wide points: Subjects displaying graft-donor T cell macrochimerism possessed elevated graft-versus-host to host-versus-graft clonal ratios inside allografts.

CDR1 is MDHEN, CDR2 SYDVKM, per germline. The CDR3 spans 21 residues. Trimming pared 4 bases from V and 0 bases from J, leaving 28 bases between. Clones were sequenced by immunoSEQ multiplex PCR, and TCRdb holds only the in-frame ones, with some missing. The table has approximately 50,000 clones, 85% to 90% seen once. For this clone: Its antigen is as yet unknown.

This TCR was sampled from a human patient who received an intestinal transplant, so some T cells may come from the graft donor. The sample here was PBMCs, taken 26 days after transplant. This chain links TRBV28 with TRBJ1-5; D is unclear. The CDR3 DNA reads TGTGCCAGCAGTTCGCCCCATCTCAAACACCGTAAGGAGAATAGCAATCAGCCCCAGCATTTT. As protein: CASSSPHLKHRKENSNQPQHF. Full variable domain (missing parts from reference TRBV28 and TRBJ1-5): DVKVTQSSRYLVKRTGEKVFLECVQDMDHENMFWYRQDPGLGLRLIYFSYDVKMKEKGDIPEGYSVSREKKERFSLILESASTNQTSMYLCASSSPHLKHRKENSNQPQHFGDGTRLSIL.